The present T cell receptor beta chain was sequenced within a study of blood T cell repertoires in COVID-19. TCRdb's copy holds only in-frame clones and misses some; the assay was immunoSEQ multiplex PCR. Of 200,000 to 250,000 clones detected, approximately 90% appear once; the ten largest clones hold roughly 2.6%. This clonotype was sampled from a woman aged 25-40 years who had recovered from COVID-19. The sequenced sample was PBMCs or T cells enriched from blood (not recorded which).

The CDR3 spells CASSVQTGTANEKLFF. The CDR3 DNA sequence: TGTGCCAGCAGCGTCCAGACCGGGACAGCGAATGAAAAACTGTTTTTT. The V and J genes are TRBV7-9 and TRBJ1-4, with 7 positions matching TRBD1. V trimming: 5 bases; J trimming: 5 bases; junction bases outside the gene matches: 11. This CDR3 comprises 16 residues. Germline values: CDR1 SEHNR, CDR2 FQNEAQ (reference sequence).